What follows are 30 T cell receptor beta chains derived from one specimen sequenced in a study of blood T cell repertoires in COVID-19. Repertoires were generated with immunoSEQ multiplex PCR, while TCRdb's copy carries only in-frame clones and drops some. The data contain some 130,000 clones, more than 60% of them singletons. Sequenced sample: peripheral blood. The receptor source for this set is a woman in her seventies with acute or convalescent COVID-19.

The CDR3 coding sequence is TGTGCCAGCAGCCAAGAAGGAGCTGGAAACACCATATATTTT. Translating it yields CASSQEGAGNTIYF. The rearrangement links TRBV14 to TRBJ1-3, with no clear D. Germline-derived CDR1 and CDR2 are SGHDN and FVKESK. Between the trimmed V and J ends, which lost 0 bases and 2 bases, there was a span of 5 bases. This CDR3 has 14 amino acids.

The chain links TRBV2 to TRBJ2-7; 11 nucleotides match TRBD2. In germline, CDR1 is SNHLY, CDR2 FYNNEI. The J segment lost 1 base and the V segment lost 6 bases, leaving 5 bases of the junction unmatched. This CDR3 has 15 amino acids. The CDR3 here is CASSLAGGDSYEQYF. The DNA for the CDR3 is TGTGCCAGCAGCCTAGCGGGGGGAGATTCCTACGAGCAGTACTTC. The whole variable domain, remainder taken from reference TRBV2 and TRBJ2-7, is EPEVTQTPSHQVTQMGQEVILRCVPISNHLYFYWYRQILGQKVEFLVSFYNNEISEKSEIFDDQFSVERPDGSNFTLKIRSTKLEDSAMYFCASSLAGGDSYEQYFGPGTRLTVT.

The chain has TRBV9 and TRBJ1-1, with unresolved D. The CDR3 sequence is 15 residues long. V was shortened by 4 bases and J by 1 base, with 14 bases between the two germline ends. The germline gives CDR1 SGDLS, CDR2 YYNGEE. CDR3 in DNA: TGTGCCAGCAGCCCTCACCCCAGCGCGAACACTGAAGCTTTCTTT. Amino acids: CASSPHPSANTEAFF.

The CDR3 loop reads CASSQGLDEQFF. CDR3 coding DNA: TGTGCCAGCAGCCAAGGATTAGATGAGCAGTTCTTC. This chain links TRBV3-1 (or the pseudogene TRBV3-2) with TRBJ2-1; no firm D call. Trimming removed 1 base from V and 8 bases from J, with 6 bases in between. The CDR3 totals 12 residues. Germline assignment: CDR1 LGHDT and CDR2 YNNKEL (reference sequence).

This clone showed up just a few times. The chain is built from TRBV2 and TRBJ2-5, with D maybe TRBD1 (6 bases). V was cut by 4 bases and J by 2 bases, with 11 bases left in between. CDR1 and CDR2 from the germline V gene are SNHLY and FYNNEI. This CDR3 region has 14 residues. CDR3 in DNA: TGTGCCAGCAGTGGGACAGAAAAGCAAGAGACCCAGTACTTC. Amino acids: CASSGTEKQETQYF. The complete variable domain, with remaining parts taken from reference TRBV2 and TRBJ2-5, reads EPEVTQTPSHQVTQMGQEVILRCVPISNHLYFYWYRQILGQKVEFLVSFYNNEISEKSEIFDDQFSVERPDGSNFTLKIRSTKLEDSAMYFCASSGTEKQETQYFGPGTRLLVL.

This sequence joins TRBV27 and TRBJ2-6, with 8 bases that match TRBD2. The V segment lost 5 bases and the J segment 1 base; nucleotides outside the gene matches: 13. CDR3 size: 19 residues. Germline CDR1 is MNHEY and CDR2 is SMNVEV (reference sequence). The CDR3 sequence: CASSPLPGTSASGANVLTF. CDR3 nucleotides: TGTGCCAGCAGTCCCCTCCCCGGGACTAGTGCTTCTGGGGCCAACGTCCTGACTTTC.

The table lists this clone with a few counts. The chain uses TRBV5-1 and TRBJ2-2; TRBD1 matches 8 bases. This CDR3 contains 17 residues. CDR1 is SGHRS and CDR2 is YFSETQ in the germline V gene. V lost 4 bases to trimming and J lost 0 bases; unmatched junction nucleotides: 8. CDR3 sequence: CASSPKPGQANTGELFF. Written as DNA, the CDR3 is TGCGCCAGCAGCCCCAAACCGGGACAGGCGAACACCGGGGAGCTGTTTTTT.

The V and J genes are TRBV7-8 and TRBJ2-1; possible D gene TRBD2, 7 bases. Between the trimmed V and J ends, which lost 0 bases and 4 bases, there was a span of 19 bases. This CDR3 spans 18 amino acids. Germline V CDR1 and CDR2: SGHVS, FQNEAQ. The CDR3 sequence is CASSLALMGGLGYNEQFF. The CDR3 DNA reads as TGTGCCAGCAGCTTAGCGCTAATGGGGGGGCTAGGATACAATGAGCAGTTCTTC.

This clone was seen only once. DNA of the CDR3: TGTGCCAGCTCACCGAGAGAGAACACCGGGGAGCTGTTTTTT. Translated, it gives CASSPRENTGELFF. V and J are TRBV18 and TRBJ2-2, with D hard to call. V shed 3 bases and J shed 1 base, with 6 bases lying between them. In germline, CDR1 is KGHSH, CDR2 LQKENI. The CDR3 length is 14 residues.

This chain links TRBV10-2 with TRBJ1-2; D ambiguous. V lost 5 bases and J lost 0, with 10 bases in between. This CDR3 has 14 amino acids. Germline loops: CDR1 WSHSY, CDR2 SAAADI. The CDR3 DNA is TGCGCCAGCAGTCAGGAATCTGCTAACTATGGCTACACCTTC. Its protein is CASSQESANYGYTF.

CDR3 nucleotide sequence: TGTGCCAGCAGGGGTGGGGCGAGTTACAATGAGCAGTTCTTC. This encodes CASRGGASYNEQFF. The chain uses TRBV6-5 and TRBJ2-1; TRBD1 might be the D (5 bases). In germline, CDR1 is MNHEY, CDR2 SVGAGI. Trimming pared 6 bases from V and 4 bases from J, leaving 13 bases between. This CDR3 has 14 amino acids.

The V and J genes are TRBV4-3 and TRBJ2-7; D possibly corresponds to TRBD2 (6 bases). Trimming shortened V by 0 bases and J by 6 bases, and 12 bases separated the two germline ends. CDR3 size: 14 residues. From germline, CDR1 is LGHNA and CDR2 YSLEER. The CDR3 nucleotides are TGCGCCAGCAGCCAAGAAACGGGGGTTTTCGAGCAGTACTTC. Encoded protein: CASSQETGVFEQYF.

The chain combines TRBV24-1 with TRBJ2-3; D is unclear. Germline values: CDR1 KGHDR, CDR2 SFDVKD. The CDR3 runs 13 residues. V shed 9 bases and J shed 2 bases, with 11 bases lying between them. CDR3 DNA: TGTGCCACCGGTTTTCCTAACACAGATACGCAGTATTTT. Translation: CATGFPNTDTQYF.

The chain is built from TRBV10-2 and TRBJ2-2; TRBD2 might be the D (6 bases). The CDR3 is 17 amino acids. CDR1 is WSHSY, CDR2 SAAADI, per germline. The V gene lost 2 bases and the J gene lost 5 bases, with 18 bases spanning the gap. This chain's CDR3 is CASSESGGGVKTGELFF. CDR3 nucleotides: TGCGCCAGCAGTGAGAGCGGTGGAGGGGTTAAGACCGGGGAGCTGTTTTTT.

J is TRBJ2-3 and V is TRBV6-2 or TRBV6-3, with D perhaps TRBD1 (5 bases). This CDR3 region has 14 residues. Trimming left V 5 bases short and J 2 bases short, with 11 bases between. Germline lookup yields CDR1 MNHEY and CDR2 SVGEGT. The CDR3 nucleotides are TGTGCCAGCAGTCTAGACAGACACACAGATACGCAGTATTTT. It translates to CASSLDRHTDTQYF.

The rearrangement links TRBV11-2 to TRBJ1-1; D perhaps matches TRBD1 (6 bases). Deletions cut 4 bases from V and 3 bases from J, with 18 bases between. Germline CDR1 SGHAT, CDR2 FQNNGV. CDR3 size: 16 residues. The CDR3, as DNA: TGTGCCAGCAGCTCACGGGACACTGGTGGGGACACTGAAGCTTTCTTT. It codes for CASSSRDTGGDTEAFF.

The chain uses TRBV11-2 and TRBJ1-6; TRBD1 matches 8 bases. The CDR3 has 14 residues. Germline-derived CDR1 and CDR2 are SGHAT and FQNNGV. V was clipped by 5 bases and J by 6 bases; unmatched bases: 3. Written as DNA, the CDR3 is TGTGCCAGCAGCAACAGGGGGATTAATTCACCCCTCCACTTT. Translating gives CASSNRGINSPLHF. The full variable domain, rest sourced from reference TRBV11-2 and TRBJ1-6, is EAGVAQSPRYKIIEKRQSVAFWCNPISGHATLYWYQQILGQGPKLLIQFQNNGVVDDSQLPKDRFSAERLKGVDSTLKIQPAKLEDSAVYLCASSNRGINSPLHFGNGTRLTVT.

V gene TRBV2 combines with J gene TRBJ2-5; the D gene is possibly TRBD1 (6 bases). V lost 6 bases to trimming and J lost 5 bases, with 13 bases between them. The CDR3 is made up of 13 amino acids. CDR1 is SNHLY, CDR2 FYNNEI, per germline. In DNA, the CDR3 is TGTGCCAGCAGAGACAGGTTGGGGGAGACCCAGTACTTC. Translation: CASRDRLGETQYF.

This chain connects TRBV19 to TRBJ2-1, with 15 bases that match TRBD2. CDR1 is LNHDA, CDR2 SQIVND, per germline (reference sequence). V was pared by 4 bases and J by 7 bases, with 2 bases of the junction left unmatched. The CDR3 covers 15 residues. CDR3 in amino acids: CASSTGLAGGNEQFF. CDR3 DNA sequence: TGTGCCAGTAGTACGGGACTAGCGGGGGGTAATGAGCAGTTCTTC.

The chain joins TRBV30 to TRBJ1-5, with a weak D call TRBD1 (5 bases). V was trimmed by 3 bases and J by 2 bases, leaving 11 bases between them. CDR1 and CDR2 (germline): GTSNPN, SVGIG (reference sequence). The CDR3 has 14 amino acids. CDR3 sequence reads: CAWSSGLGNQPQHF. Written as DNA, the CDR3 is TGTGCCTGGAGCTCAGGGTTGGGCAATCAGCCCCAGCATTTT.

V gene TRBV3-1 (or the pseudogene TRBV3-2) combines with J gene TRBJ2-7; no clear D. There are 13 residues in the CDR3. Germline assignment: CDR1 LGHDT and CDR2 YNNKEL (reference sequence). V dropped 1 base and J dropped 0 bases, with 4 bases sitting between them. The CDR3 bases are TGTGCCAGCAGCCAAGCGCGCTCCTACGAGCAGTACTTC. It translates to CASSQARSYEQYF.

This rearrangement joins TRBV27 to TRBJ1-4, with D maybe TRBD1 (5 bases). The CDR3 loop spans 15 amino acids. The germline V gene has CDR1 MNHEY and CDR2 SMNVEV (reference sequence). V was pared by 5 bases and J by 5 bases, with 15 bases between. Here the CDR3 DNA reads TGTGCCAGCAGTCCCACACAAAAGGGGAATGAAAAACTGTTTTTT. It codes for CASSPTQKGNEKLFF.

This clone was seen a few times. V usage is TRBV10-3 and J usage is TRBJ2-7, with TRBD1 matching 11 bases. CDR1 is ENHRY, CDR2 SYGVKD, per germline. V shed 7 bases, J shed 1 base, and the junction held 9 bases outside the gene matches. This CDR3 comprises 16 residues. CDR3 sequence reads: CAITRDRGTGSYEQYF. CDR3 nucleotides: TGTGCCATCACCCGGGACAGGGGGACCGGGTCCTACGAGCAGTACTTC.

The table lists this clone with a few counts. The chain uses TRBV10-2 and TRBJ1-1; D gene unclear. Germline V gene data show CDR1 as WSHSY and CDR2 as SAAADI. Trimming pared 6 bases from V and 4 bases from J, leaving 9 bases between. This CDR3 has 12 amino acids. The CDR3 DNA reads TGCGCCAGCAGATACCTAGGCACTGAAGCTTTCTTT. As protein: CASRYLGTEAFF.

This clone occurred a few times. The genes are TRBV6-5 and TRBJ2-2; TRBD1 aligns across 7 bases. The CDR3 totals 14 residues. The V gene end was trimmed by 5 bases and the J gene end by 2 bases; junction bases not matched to a gene: 2. Looked up from germline, CDR1 is MNHEY and CDR2 is SVGAGI. This CDR3 reads CASSRQGNTGELFF. CDR3 nucleotide sequence: TGTGCCAGCAGTCGACAGGGAAACACCGGGGAGCTGTTTTTT.

The V call is TRBV5-1, the J call TRBJ1-1; TRBD1 matches at 8 bases. Germline V CDR1 and CDR2: SGHRS, YFSETQ. The junction had 2 bases not matched to a gene; V was cut back by 3 bases and J by 1 base. This CDR3 region has 14 residues. DNA of the CDR3: TGCGCCAGCAGCTCACAGGGGGGGAACACTGAAGCTTTCTTT. Translation: CASSSQGGNTEAFF.

The V call is TRBV5-1, the J call TRBJ2-5; the match to TRBD1 covers 8 bases. After removal of 5 bases from V and 2 bases from J, the junction contained 8 bases not matched to a gene. Germline assignment: CDR1 SGHRS and CDR2 YFSETQ. This CDR3 has 15 amino acids. The CDR3 sequence is CASRTGVGDQETQYF. The CDR3 nucleotides read TGCGCCAGCAGGACAGGGGTAGGAGATCAAGAGACCCAGTACTTC.

This chain joins TRBV30 and TRBJ1-4; D is unclear. The CDR3 consists of 13 residues. The germline CDR1 and CDR2 sequences are GTSNPN and SVGIG (reference sequence). V lost 2 bases, J lost 8 bases, and 12 bases lay in between. The CDR3, as DNA: TGTGCCTGGAGTCTAAAGGCCAGGGAAAAACTGTTTTTT. Its protein is CAWSLKAREKLFF.

This clone was counted once. The J gene is TRBJ1-2, the V gene TRBV2, with D unclear. Per the germline V gene, CDR1 is SNHLY and CDR2 is FYNNEI. CDR3 size: 12 residues. V was cut by 4 bases and J by 4 bases, with 7 bases left in between. In nucleotides, the CDR3 is TGTGCCAGCAGTGCTACTCTCTATGGCTACACCTTC. Its protein is CASSATLYGYTF.

This clone was recorded a few times. This chain joins TRBV5-1 and TRBJ1-2, with a tentative D call TRBD1 (6 bases). Trimming shortened V by 4 bases and J by 4 bases, and 14 bases separated the two germline ends. Germline assignment: CDR1 SGHRS and CDR2 YFSETQ. CDR3 length: 14 residues. The CDR3 DNA reads TGCGCCAGCAGCCGGACAGACGGATCCTATGGCTACACCTTC. As protein: CASSRTDGSYGYTF.